One and the same sample provided the 18 T cell receptor beta chains below, sequenced in a study of T cell responses to AZD1222 COVID-19 vaccine. Data came from immunoSEQ multiplex PCR; TCRdb stores just in-frame clones and leaves some out. The repertoire holds 90,000 to 150,000 clones, with approximately 90% as singletons. The material was peripheral blood, obtained 28 days after the second AZD1222 dose. The receptors stem from an adult who received the AZD1222 COVID-19 vaccine.

This clone was picked up one time. V and J are TRBV28 and TRBJ1-3, with TRBD1 as a possible D gene (5 bases). The CDR3 is 15 residues long. CDR1 is MDHEN, CDR2 SYDVKM, per germline. V lost 2 bases and J lost 4, with 12 bases in between. The CDR3 region is CASSLPSGFGNTIYF. The CDR3 region has the DNA TGTGCCAGCAGTTTACCCTCAGGGTTCGGAAACACCATATATTTT.

The gene calls are TRBV6-5 and TRBJ2-5; no clear D. The CDR3 is 12 residues long. Trimming shortened V by 7 bases and J by 5 bases, and 11 bases separated the two germline ends. Germline CDR1 is MNHEY and CDR2 is SVGAGI. CDR3 amino acids: CASTSLSETQYF. In nucleotides, the CDR3 is TGTGCCAGCACCAGCCTTTCGGAGACCCAGTACTTC.

V and J are TRBV18 and TRBJ2-7; 9 bases are shared with TRBD1. Germline CDR1 reads KGHSH; CDR2 reads LQKENI. This CDR3 region has 14 residues. The trim removed 4 bases at V and 4 bases at J, leaving 5 bases unmatched. CDR3: CASSHRDREYEQYF. In DNA form, the CDR3 reads TGTGCCAGCTCACACCGGGACAGGGAGTACGAGCAGTACTTC.

The rearrangement uses TRBV7-9 and TRBJ1-2; D unclear. The V gene's germline CDR1 is SEHNR and CDR2 FQNEAQ (reference sequence). Trimming left V 3 bases short and J 5 bases short, with 7 bases between. The CDR3 is 12 amino acids. The CDR3 DNA reads as TGTGCCAGCAGCTTCGGGGAATATGGCTACACCTTC. Amino acids: CASSFGEYGYTF. Complete variable domain (other parts from reference TRBV7-9 and TRBJ1-2): DTGVSQNPRHKITKRGQNVTFRCDPISEHNRLYWYRQTLGQGPEFLTYFQNEAQLEKSRLLSDRFSAERPKGSFSTLEIQRTEQGDSAMYLCASSFGEYGYTFGSGTRLTVV.

The J gene is TRBJ1-1, the V gene TRBV27; D is possibly TRBD1 (5 bases). In germline, CDR1 is MNHEY, CDR2 SMNVEV (reference sequence). The germline V and J ends were trimmed by 7 bases and 5 bases, with 20 bases remaining between them. The CDR3 has 15 residues. CDR3 in DNA: TGTGCCAGCACCGGGCGAGGGGTGGGATGGACTGAAGCTTTCTTT. Amino acid sequence: CASTGRGVGWTEAFF.

This clone was recorded once. The genes are TRBV27 and TRBJ1-5, with D perhaps matching TRBD1 (5 bases). The CDR3 runs to 12 residues. V lost 3 bases and J 5 bases, leaving 5 bases between the germline ends. Germline V gives CDR1 MNHEY, CDR2 SMNVEV (reference sequence). The CDR3: CASSFRDQPQHF. The CDR3 DNA follows: TGTGCCAGCAGTTTCAGGGATCAGCCCCAGCATTTT.

As concerns this clone: Its ends do not fully match the called genes, so a read error is possible. The rearrangement uses TRBV7-9 and TRBJ1-1, with D hard to call. Germline lookup yields CDR1 SEHNR and CDR2 FQNEAQ (reference sequence). This CDR3 is built from 10 residues. For the CDR3, the DNA is TGTGCCAGTAGCTCCACTGAAGCTTTCTTT. It is translated as CASSSTEAFF.

This rearrangement joins TRBV28 to TRBJ1-4; 7 bases agree with TRBD1. Germline V gene data show CDR1 as MDHEN and CDR2 as SYDVKM. This CDR3 comprises 14 residues. V shed 3 bases and J 4 bases; nucleotides not matched to a gene: 2. The chain's CDR3 is CASSFGTVNEKLFF. The CDR3 DNA is TGTGCCAGCAGTTTTGGGACAGTTAATGAAAAACTGTTTTTT. The variable domain in full, with the rest retrieved from reference TRBV28 and TRBJ1-4, is DVKVTQSSRYLVKRTGEKVFLECVQDMDHENMFWYRQDPGLGLRLIYFSYDVKMKEKGDIPEGYSVSREKKERFSLILESASTNQTSMYLCASSFGTVNEKLFFGSGTQLSVL.

The CDR3 region has the DNA TGCGCCAGCAGCCCTACGGGGGCTAGCGGGACGCTTGAGCAGTTCTTC. Amino acids: CASSPTGASGTLEQFF. V usage is TRBV5-1 and J usage is TRBJ2-1, with 9 bases lining up with TRBD2. Germline V CDR1 and CDR2: SGHRS, YFSETQ. The V gene end was trimmed by 4 bases and the J gene end by 9 bases; junction bases not matched to a gene: 14. The CDR3 is 16 amino acids.

V usage is TRBV4-3 and J usage is TRBJ2-7; 7 bases map to TRBD2. V lost 3 bases, J lost 3 bases, and 8 bases stayed unmatched. Germline CDR1 and CDR2: LGHNA and YSLEER. The CDR3 length is 15 residues. CDR3 region: CASSHHHTGGYEQYF. CDR3 nucleotide sequence: TGCGCCAGCAGCCATCACCATACGGGGGGCTACGAGCAGTACTTC.

The rearrangement links TRBV7-3 to TRBJ2-1; D not resolved. V was shortened by 2 bases and J by 7 bases, with 9 bases between the two germline ends. The CDR3 consists of 13 residues. Germline CDR1 reads SGHTA; CDR2 reads FQGTGA. CDR3 loop: CASSLGAPNEQFF. The CDR3 region has the DNA TGTGCCAGCAGCTTAGGCGCCCCAAATGAGCAGTTCTTC.

This clone appeared a single time. The genes are TRBV4-3 and TRBJ1-4; D might be TRBD1 (5 bases). Trimming pared 0 bases from V and 8 bases from J, leaving 16 bases between. The CDR3 has 16 residues. Germline CDR1 and CDR2: LGHNA and YSLEER. The CDR3 bases are TGCGCCAGCAGCCAAGAGGGGGGAGGGTTTGGCGAAAAACTGTTTTTT. Its translation is CASSQEGGGFGEKLFF.

The V and J genes are TRBV7-2 and TRBJ1-5; D is ambiguous. The CDR3 covers 14 residues. CDR1 is SGHTA, CDR2 FQGNSA, per germline. The V gene lost 5 bases and the J gene lost 3 bases, with 11 bases spanning the gap. The CDR3 loop reads CASSPRADNQPQHF. CDR3 sequence (DNA): TGTGCCAGCAGCCCTAGGGCGGACAATCAGCCCCAGCATTTT.

The chain combines TRBV6-2 or TRBV6-3 with TRBJ2-5; D may be TRBD1 (7 bases). The CDR3 is 16 amino acids. CDR1 and CDR2 from the germline V gene are MNHEY and SVGEGT. V lost 2 bases to trimming and J lost 2 bases, with 15 bases between them. The CDR3 DNA is TGTGCCAGCAGTTACCATGGAGGGGGCCTACAAGAGACCCAGTACTTC. Protein: CASSYHGGGLQETQYF.

This chain connects TRBV3-1 (or the pseudogene TRBV3-2) to TRBJ1-5; the D is unclear. Deletions cut 2 bases from V and 2 bases from J, with 13 bases between. CDR1 and CDR2 (germline): LGHDT, YNNKEL (reference sequence). CDR3 length equals 16 residues. Here the CDR3 DNA reads TGTGCCAGCAGCCAAACGGTGGGGAGTGGCAATCAGCCCCAGCATTTT. This gives the protein CASSQTVGSGNQPQHF.

In its sample, this clone was seen once. The rearrangement links TRBV6-1 to TRBJ2-5, with 8 bases identical to TRBD2. Unmatched junction bases numbered 2, after V lost 1 base and J lost 1 base. The V gene's germline CDR1 is MNHNS and CDR2 SASEGT. The length of the CDR3 is 15 residues. The CDR3 loop is CASSEVAGGQETQYF. DNA of the CDR3: TGTGCCAGCAGTGAAGTCGCGGGGGGCCAAGAGACCCAGTACTTC.

The DNA for the CDR3 is TGTGCCAGCAGCGACGGGACTAGCGGGAGTATCTACAATGAGCAGTTCTTC. It yields the protein CASSDGTSGSIYNEQFF. The chain uses TRBV9 and TRBJ2-1, with 14 bases matching TRBD2. This CDR3 contains 17 residues. CDR1 is SGDLS and CDR2 is YYNGEE in the germline V gene. V was clipped by 3 bases and J by 3 bases; unmatched bases: 5.

The J gene is TRBJ2-2, the V gene TRBV9, with D possibly being TRBD2 (5 bases). V gave up 2 bases and J gave up 5 bases, with 10 bases separating them. This CDR3 comprises 14 residues. CDR1 is SGDLS, CDR2 YYNGEE, per germline. The CDR3: CASSVRSGTGELFF. The CDR3 region has the DNA TGTGCCAGCAGCGTCCGGAGCGGAACCGGGGAGCTGTTTTTT.